The 19 T cell receptor beta chains given below trace back to one sample, sequenced in a study of cytomegalovirus exposure and HLA in healthy donors. Produced via immunoSEQ multiplex PCR; TCRdb's table is partial and in-frame only. The table has about 110,000 clones, about 87% seen once. Sequencing was carried out using PBMCs. The origin of the receptors is a woman aged 18-35 years in good health and CMV-seropositive.

This chain joins TRBV2 and TRBJ1-1; 10 bases match TRBD1. V shed 11 bases and J 1 base; nucleotides not matched to a gene: 4. CDR1 is SNHLY, CDR2 FYNNEI, per germline. This CDR3 is 13 amino acids long. The CDR3 loop is CAGRQGANTEAFF. CDR3 sequence (DNA): TGTGCCGGAAGACAGGGGGCGAACACTGAAGCTTTCTTT. Filled out from reference TRBV2 and TRBJ1-1, the complete variable domain reads EPEVTQTPSHQVTQMGQEVILRCVPISNHLYFYWYRQILGQKVEFLVSFYNNEISEKSEIFDDQFSVERPDGSNFTLKIRSTKLEDSAMYFCAGRQGANTEAFFGQGTRLTVV.

This clone was seen a few times. The chain carries TRBV18 and TRBJ1-2, with 7 bases that match TRBD1. This CDR3 is 13 amino acids long. The V gene's germline CDR1 is KGHSH and CDR2 LQKENI. V lost 5 bases to trimming and J lost 4 bases; unmatched junction nucleotides: 4. DNA for the CDR3: TGTGCCAGCTCAACAGGGGAGGCCTATGGCTACACCTTC. Protein: CASSTGEAYGYTF.

This clone was seen once. The chain links TRBV5-6 to TRBJ2-3; 7 nucleotides line up with TRBD1. Germline assignment: CDR1 SGHDT and CDR2 YYEEEE. This CDR3 has 17 amino acids. Trimming cost V 0 bases and J 2 bases; bases outside gene matches: 9. CDR3 bases: TGTGCCAGCAGCTTGGCCGTGAGGGACAGAATCACAGATACGCAGTATTTT. Translated, it gives CASSLAVRDRITDTQYF.

This clone was recorded once. This chain connects TRBV19 to TRBJ1-1, with D possibly TRBD1 on 6 matching bases. The V gene's germline CDR1 is LNHDA and CDR2 SQIVND (reference sequence). The CDR3 spans 15 residues. The CDR3 here is CATRWQGKGFTEAFF. The CDR3 bases are TGTGCGACAAGATGGCAGGGGAAGGGTTTCACTGAAGCTTTCTTT.

V is TRBV6-6 and J is TRBJ1-2; 7 nucleotides agree with TRBD1. The CDR3 is 14 amino acids. The germline gives CDR1 MNHNY, CDR2 SVGAGI (reference sequence). The J segment lost 6 bases and the V segment lost 6 bases, leaving 10 bases of the junction unmatched. In DNA, the CDR3 is TGTGCCAGCAGAAGCGGTGACAGGGAGCATGGCTACACCTTC. As protein: CASRSGDREHGYTF.

V and J are TRBV7-3 and TRBJ2-3; weak D call: TRBD2 (6 bases). This CDR3 contains 14 residues. V was clipped by 2 bases and J by 6 bases, with 12 bases between them. Germline CDR1 is SGHTA and CDR2 is FQGTGA. The CDR3 is CASSLGTLCDTQYF. The CDR3 DNA is TGTGCCAGCAGCTTAGGGACTCTATGCGATACGCAGTATTTT.

The CDR3 region has the DNA TGTGCCAGCAGTGGGGACAGTGCCACAGATACGCAGTATTTT. It is translated as CASSGDSATDTQYF. The genes are TRBV6-4 and TRBJ2-3, with 7 positions matching TRBD1. Germline V gives CDR1 MRHNA, CDR2 SNTAGT. V shed 4 bases and J 2 bases; nucleotides not matched to a gene: 3. CDR3 length: 14 amino acids.

This clone was picked up a small number of times. The chain links TRBV2 to TRBJ2-1; TRBD1 agrees at 7 bases. The V gene's germline CDR1 is SNHLY and CDR2 FYNNEI. The J segment lost 4 bases and the V segment lost 4 bases, leaving 4 bases of the junction unmatched. The CDR3 totals 14 residues. DNA of the CDR3: TGTGCCAGCAGTGTTCAGGGACAGTACAATGAGCAGTTCTTC. It codes for CASSVQGQYNEQFF.

J is TRBJ1-1 and V is TRBV27; D gene unclear. There are 13 residues in the CDR3. V was trimmed by 4 bases and J by 6 bases, leaving 12 bases between them. Per the germline V gene, CDR1 is MNHEY and CDR2 is SMNVEV (reference sequence). Written as DNA, the CDR3 is TGTGCCAGCAGTTCCCACTTGGTACCTGAAGCTTTCTTT. This encodes CASSSHLVPEAFF.

The chain employs TRBV6-1 and TRBJ2-7, with TRBD1 identical over 10 bases. V dropped 4 bases and J dropped 2; count of bases not matched to a gene: 2. Germline V gives CDR1 MNHNS, CDR2 SASEGT. The CDR3 is made up of 14 amino acids. DNA of the CDR3: TGTGCCAGCAGTGTTGGACAGGGGGCCTACGAGCAGTACGTC. Translating it yields CASSVGQGAYEQYV.

CDR3 region: CASSQVGGLINYGYTF. In DNA, the CDR3 is TGCGCCAGCAGCCAAGTGGGCGGACTTATCAACTATGGCTACACCTTC. The chain has TRBV4-3 and TRBJ1-2; D not certain. Trimming took off 1 base at V and 2 bases at J, with 14 bases between the two ends. This CDR3 is 16 amino acids long. Germline-derived CDR1 and CDR2 are LGHNA and YSLEER.

A few counts support this clone. V usage is TRBV5-1 and J usage is TRBJ1-5; 10 nucleotides align to TRBD1. CDR1 and CDR2 (germline): SGHRS, YFSETQ. This CDR3 is built from 14 residues. J lost 6 bases, V lost 3 bases, and 3 bases had no gene match. The CDR3 DNA reads as TGCGCCAGCAGCTCGACAGGGGGCGGTCAGCCCCAGCATTTT. This translates into CASSSTGGGQPQHF. The entire variable domain, with the rest obtained from reference TRBV5-1 and TRBJ1-5, is as follows: KAGVTQTPRYLIKTRGQQVTLSCSPISGHRSVSWYQQTPGQGLQFLFEYFSETQRNKGNFPGRFSGRQFSNSRSEMNVSTLELGDSALYLCASSSTGGGQPQHFGDGTRLSIL.

The chain recombines TRBV18 with TRBJ1-5; no clear D gene. Trimming took 4 bases from V and 1 from J, leaving 5 bases between them. The CDR3 is 13 residues long. Per the germline V gene, CDR1 is KGHSH and CDR2 is LQKENI. The CDR3 nucleotides are TGTGCCAGCTCACTCCAGAGCAATCAGCCCCAGCATTTT. Its protein product is CASSLQSNQPQHF.

The rearrangement uses TRBV27 and TRBJ1-5; D is uncertain. V was clipped by 2 bases and J by 6 bases, with 8 bases between them. The CDR3 has 13 amino acids. Per the germline V gene, CDR1 is MNHEY and CDR2 is SMNVEV (reference sequence). CDR3 in DNA: TGTGCCAGCAGTTTAGGAGTTGGTCAGCCCCAGCATTTT. Encoded protein: CASSLGVGQPQHF.

The CDR3 protein is CASSRRTGAQETQYF. CDR3 nucleotides: TGTGCCAGCAGCCGCCGGACAGGGGCCCAAGAGACCCAGTACTTC. The V call is TRBV11-2, the J call TRBJ2-5; 9 nucleotides agree with TRBD1. The CDR3 is made up of 15 amino acids. The V gene's germline CDR1 is SGHAT and CDR2 FQNNGV. J was trimmed by 1 base and V by 5 bases; bases with no gene match: 5.

This chain links TRBV5-4 with TRBJ2-7; D is ambiguous. V was cut by 2 bases and J by 3 bases, with 9 bases left in between. In germline, CDR1 is SGHNT, CDR2 YYREEE (reference sequence). The CDR3 is 13 residues long. The CDR3 loop reads CASSFGPDYEQYV. CDR3 bases: TGTGCCAGCAGCTTCGGGCCAGACTACGAGCAGTACGTC.

The rearrangement links TRBV6-1 to TRBJ2-4; D is perhaps TRBD2 (6 bases). The CDR3 is 14 amino acids. The V and J ends lost 9 bases and 5 bases respectively, with 17 bases between them. The germline CDR1 and CDR2 sequences are MNHNS and SASEGT. This CDR3 is CARGGSGTQNIQYF. The CDR3 DNA sequence: TGTGCCAGGGGGGGTTCCGGGACCCAAAACATTCAGTACTTC.

The chain employs TRBV6-6 and TRBJ2-3; a possible D gene is TRBD1 (5 bases). The V end lost 2 bases, the J end lost 1 base, and 7 bases lay between the germline ends. CDR1 MNHNY and CDR2 SVGAGI come from the germline V gene (reference sequence). The CDR3 is made up of 14 amino acids. Here the CDR3 DNA reads TGTGCCAGCAGTTACAGGGGTGGCACAGATACGCAGTATTTT. This translates into CASSYRGGTDTQYF.

This chain connects TRBV28 to TRBJ1-4; D uncertain. Germline V gene data show CDR1 as MDHEN and CDR2 as SYDVKM. This CDR3 spans 13 amino acids. V lost 3 bases and J 4 bases, leaving 6 bases between the germline ends. CDR3 coding DNA: TGTGCCAGCAGTTTTGCGGGTAATGAAAAACTGTTTTTT. Translation: CASSFAGNEKLFF.